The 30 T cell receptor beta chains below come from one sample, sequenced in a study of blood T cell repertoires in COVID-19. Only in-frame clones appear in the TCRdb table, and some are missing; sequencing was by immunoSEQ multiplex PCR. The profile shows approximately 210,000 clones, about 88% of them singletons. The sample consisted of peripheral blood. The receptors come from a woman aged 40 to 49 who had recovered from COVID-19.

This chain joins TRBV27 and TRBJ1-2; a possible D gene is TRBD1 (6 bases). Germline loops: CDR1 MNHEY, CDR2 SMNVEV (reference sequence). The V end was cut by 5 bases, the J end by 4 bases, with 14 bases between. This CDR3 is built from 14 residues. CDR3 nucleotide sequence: TGTGCCAGCAGTCAGTGGGGACAATCCTATGGCTACACCTTC. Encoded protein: CASSQWGQSYGYTF.

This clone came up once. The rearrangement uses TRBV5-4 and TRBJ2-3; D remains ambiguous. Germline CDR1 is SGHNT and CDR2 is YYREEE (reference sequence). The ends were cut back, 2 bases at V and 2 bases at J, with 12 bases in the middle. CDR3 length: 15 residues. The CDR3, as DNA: TGTGCCAGCAGCTTCTCCGAGAGCCCCACAGATACGCAGTATTTT. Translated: CASSFSESPTDTQYF.

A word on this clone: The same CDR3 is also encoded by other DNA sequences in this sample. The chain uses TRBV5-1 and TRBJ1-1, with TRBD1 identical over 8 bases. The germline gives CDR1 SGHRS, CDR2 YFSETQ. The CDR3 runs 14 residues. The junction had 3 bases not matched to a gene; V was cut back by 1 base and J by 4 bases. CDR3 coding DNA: TGCGCCAGCAGCTTGCGGACAGGGAGCACTGAAGCTTTCTTT. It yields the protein CASSLRTGSTEAFF. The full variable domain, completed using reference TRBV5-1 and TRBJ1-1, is KAGVTQTPRYLIKTRGQQVTLSCSPISGHRSVSWYQQTPGQGLQFLFEYFSETQRNKGNFPGRFSGRQFSNSRSEMNVSTLELGDSALYLCASSLRTGSTEAFFGQGTRLTVV.

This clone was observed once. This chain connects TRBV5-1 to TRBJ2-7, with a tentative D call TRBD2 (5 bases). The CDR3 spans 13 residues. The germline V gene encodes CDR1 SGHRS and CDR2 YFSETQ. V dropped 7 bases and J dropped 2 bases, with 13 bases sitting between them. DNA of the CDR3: TGCGCCAGCTGGGGAGTCTCGGCCTACGAGCAGTACTTC. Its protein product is CASWGVSAYEQYF.

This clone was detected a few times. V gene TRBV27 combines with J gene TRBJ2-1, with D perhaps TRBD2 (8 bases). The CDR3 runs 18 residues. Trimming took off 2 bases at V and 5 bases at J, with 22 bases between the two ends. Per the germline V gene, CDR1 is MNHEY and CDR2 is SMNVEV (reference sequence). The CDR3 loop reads CASSLDREGTSGNNEQFF. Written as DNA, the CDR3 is TGTGCCAGCAGTTTAGACAGGGAAGGAACTAGCGGTAACAATGAGCAGTTCTTC.

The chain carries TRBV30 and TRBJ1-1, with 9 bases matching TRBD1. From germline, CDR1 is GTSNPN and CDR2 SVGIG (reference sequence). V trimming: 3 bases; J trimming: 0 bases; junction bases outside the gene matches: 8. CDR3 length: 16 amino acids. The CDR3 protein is CAWSRDRGLMNTEAFF. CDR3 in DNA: TGTGCCTGGAGCCGAGACAGGGGGTTAATGAACACTGAAGCTTTCTTT.

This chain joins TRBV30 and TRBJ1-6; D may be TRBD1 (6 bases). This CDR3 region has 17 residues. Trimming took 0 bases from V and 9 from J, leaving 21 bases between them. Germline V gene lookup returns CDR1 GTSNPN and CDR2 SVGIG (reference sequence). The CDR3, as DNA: TGTGCCTGGAGTGTACGGCCGGCAGGGGTAAACGGTTCACCCCTCCACTTT. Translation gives CAWSVRPAGVNGSPLHF.

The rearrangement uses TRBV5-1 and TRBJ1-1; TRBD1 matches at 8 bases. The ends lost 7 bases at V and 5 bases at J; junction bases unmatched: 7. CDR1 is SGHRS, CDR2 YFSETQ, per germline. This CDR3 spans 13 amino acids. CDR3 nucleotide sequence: TGCGCCAGCTATGGACAGGGTGGAACTGAAGCTTTCTTT. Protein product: CASYGQGGTEAFF.

CDR3 protein: CASSSGQAIQETQYF. The CDR3 nucleotides read TGTGCCAGCAGTTCGGGACAGGCTATACAAGAGACCCAGTACTTC. This rearrangement joins TRBV6-5 to TRBJ2-5; the match to TRBD1 covers 8 bases. With V trimmed by 4 bases and J by 2 bases, 6 bases remained unmatched. CDR1 and CDR2 from the germline V gene are MNHEY and SVGAGI. This CDR3 has 15 amino acids.

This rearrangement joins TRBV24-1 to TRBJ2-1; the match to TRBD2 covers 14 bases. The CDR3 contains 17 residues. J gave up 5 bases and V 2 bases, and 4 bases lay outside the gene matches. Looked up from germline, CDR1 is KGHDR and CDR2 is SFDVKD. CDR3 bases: TGTGCCACCAGTGATTGGGGACTAGCGGGAGTTGACAATGAGCAGTTCTTC. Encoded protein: CATSDWGLAGVDNEQFF.

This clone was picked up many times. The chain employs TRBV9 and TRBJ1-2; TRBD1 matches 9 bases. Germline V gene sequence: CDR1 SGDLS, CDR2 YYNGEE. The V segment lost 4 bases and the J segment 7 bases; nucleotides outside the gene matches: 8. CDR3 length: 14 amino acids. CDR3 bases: TGTGCCAGCAGCTTTCAACCGGACAGGGGTGGCTACACCTTC. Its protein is CASSFQPDRGGYTF. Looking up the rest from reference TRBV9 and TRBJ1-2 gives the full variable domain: DSGVTQTPKHLITATGQRVTLRCSPRSGDLSVYWYQQSLDQGLQFLIQYYNGEERAKGNILERFSAQQFPDLHSELNLSSLELGDSALYFCASSFQPDRGGYTFGSGTRLTVV.

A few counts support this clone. The CDR3 region has the DNA TGTGCCAGTAGTATATCCGCGACAGGCTCCTACGAGCAGTACTTC. This encodes CASSISATGSYEQYF. The chain has TRBV19 and TRBJ2-7; perhaps TRBD1 as D (6 bases). This CDR3 has 15 amino acids. Germline loops: CDR1 LNHDA, CDR2 SQIVND (reference sequence). V gave up 2 bases and J gave up 0 bases, with 11 bases separating them.

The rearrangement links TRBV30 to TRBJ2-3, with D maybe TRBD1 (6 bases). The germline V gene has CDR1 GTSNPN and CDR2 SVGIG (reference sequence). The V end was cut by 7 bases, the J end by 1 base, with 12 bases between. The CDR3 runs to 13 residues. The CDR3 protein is CASQGRGTDTQYF. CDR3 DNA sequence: TGTGCCTCACAGGGTCGAGGCACAGATACGCAGTATTTT.

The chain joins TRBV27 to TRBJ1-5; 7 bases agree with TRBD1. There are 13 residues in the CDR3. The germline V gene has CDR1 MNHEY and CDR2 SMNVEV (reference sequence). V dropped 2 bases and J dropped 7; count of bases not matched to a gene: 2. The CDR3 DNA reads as TGTGCCAGCAGTTTAGACAGGGACCAGCCCCAGCATTTT. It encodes CASSLDRDQPQHF.

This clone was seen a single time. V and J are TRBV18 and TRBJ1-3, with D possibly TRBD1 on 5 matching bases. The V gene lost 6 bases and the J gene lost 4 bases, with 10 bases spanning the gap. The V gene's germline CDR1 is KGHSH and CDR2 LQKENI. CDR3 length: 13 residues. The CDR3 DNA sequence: TGTGCCAGCTCCCAGGGCTCGGGAAACACCATATATTTT. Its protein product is CASSQGSGNTIYF.

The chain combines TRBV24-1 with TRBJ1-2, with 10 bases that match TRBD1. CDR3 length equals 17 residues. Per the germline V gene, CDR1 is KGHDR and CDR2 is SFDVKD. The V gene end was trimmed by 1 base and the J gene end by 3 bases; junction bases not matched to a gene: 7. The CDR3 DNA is TGTGCCACCAGTGATTTCAGACAGGGGGCGGTAGACTATGGCTACACCTTC. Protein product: CATSDFRQGAVDYGYTF.

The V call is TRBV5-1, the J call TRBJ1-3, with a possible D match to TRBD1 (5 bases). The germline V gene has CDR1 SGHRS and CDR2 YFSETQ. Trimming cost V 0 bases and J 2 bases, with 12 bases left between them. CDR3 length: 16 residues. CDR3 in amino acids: CASSLGQGPTGNTIYF. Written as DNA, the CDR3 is TGCGCCAGCAGCTTGGGCCAGGGCCCTACTGGAAACACCATATATTTT.

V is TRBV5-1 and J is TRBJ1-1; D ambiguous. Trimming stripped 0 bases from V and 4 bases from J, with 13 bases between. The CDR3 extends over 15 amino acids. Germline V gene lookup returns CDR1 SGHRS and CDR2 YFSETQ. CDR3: CASSLGGSEGTEAFF. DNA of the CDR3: TGCGCCAGCAGCTTGGGAGGGAGCGAGGGCACTGAAGCTTTCTTT.

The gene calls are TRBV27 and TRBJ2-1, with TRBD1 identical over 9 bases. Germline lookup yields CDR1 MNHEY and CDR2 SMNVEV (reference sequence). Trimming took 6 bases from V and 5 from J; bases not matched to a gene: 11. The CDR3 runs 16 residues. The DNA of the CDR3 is TGTGCCAGCAGCCCTCAAACAGGGGGCGTAGACAATGAGCAGTTCTTC. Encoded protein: CASSPQTGGVDNEQFF.

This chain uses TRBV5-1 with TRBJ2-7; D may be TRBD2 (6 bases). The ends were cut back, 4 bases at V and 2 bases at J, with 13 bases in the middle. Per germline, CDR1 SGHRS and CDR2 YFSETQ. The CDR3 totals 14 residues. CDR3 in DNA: TGCGCCAGCAGCCTGGGCGGGACCGCCTACGAGCAGTACTTC. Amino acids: CASSLGGTAYEQYF.

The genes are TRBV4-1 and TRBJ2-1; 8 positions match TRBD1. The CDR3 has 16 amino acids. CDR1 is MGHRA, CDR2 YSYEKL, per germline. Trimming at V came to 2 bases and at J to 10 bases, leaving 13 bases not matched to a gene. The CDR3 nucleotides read TGCGCCAGCAGCCAACCACCGGGACAGGCACGTTTGGAGCAGTTCTTC. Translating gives CASSQPPGQARLEQFF.

CDR3 nucleotide sequence: TGTGCCGCAAGCAGGGGGCTTAGCGATGAGCAGTTCTTC. As protein: CAASRGLSDEQFF. J is TRBJ2-1 and V is TRBV9; TRBD1 matches 8 bases. The length of the CDR3 is 13 residues. Trimming removed 10 bases from V and 8 bases from J; junction bases left unmatched: 11. Germline loops: CDR1 SGDLS, CDR2 YYNGEE.

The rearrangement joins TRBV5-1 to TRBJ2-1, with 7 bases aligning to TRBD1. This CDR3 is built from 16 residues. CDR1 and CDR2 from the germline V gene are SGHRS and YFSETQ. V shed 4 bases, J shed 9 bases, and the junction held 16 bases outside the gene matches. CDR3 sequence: CASSGATGLDYGEQFF. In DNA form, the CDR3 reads TGCGCCAGCAGCGGGGCGACAGGGCTAGACTATGGTGAGCAGTTCTTC. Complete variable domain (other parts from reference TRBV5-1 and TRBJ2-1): KAGVTQTPRYLIKTRGQQVTLSCSPISGHRSVSWYQQTPGQGLQFLFEYFSETQRNKGNFPGRFSGRQFSNSRSEMNVSTLELGDSALYLCASSGATGLDYGEQFFGPGTRLTVL.

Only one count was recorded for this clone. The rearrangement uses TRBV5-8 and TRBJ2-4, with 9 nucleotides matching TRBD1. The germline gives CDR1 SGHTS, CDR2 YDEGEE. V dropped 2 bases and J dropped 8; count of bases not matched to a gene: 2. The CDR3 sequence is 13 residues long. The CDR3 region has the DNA TGTGCCAGCAGCTTACGACAGGGGGACATTCAGTACTTC. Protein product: CASSLRQGDIQYF.

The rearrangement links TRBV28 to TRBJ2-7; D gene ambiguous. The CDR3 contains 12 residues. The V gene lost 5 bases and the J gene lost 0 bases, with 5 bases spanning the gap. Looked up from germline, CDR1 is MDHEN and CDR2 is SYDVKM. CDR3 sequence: CASSGSSYEQYF. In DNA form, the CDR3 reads TGTGCCAGCAGTGGCAGCTCCTACGAGCAGTACTTC.

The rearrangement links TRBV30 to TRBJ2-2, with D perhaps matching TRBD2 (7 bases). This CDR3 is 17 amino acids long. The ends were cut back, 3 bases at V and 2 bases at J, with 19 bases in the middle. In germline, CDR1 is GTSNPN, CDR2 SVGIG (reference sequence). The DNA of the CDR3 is TGTGCCTGGAGGGGGGGGCCCGGGACCCTAAACACCGGGGAGCTGTTTTTT. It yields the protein CAWRGGPGTLNTGELFF.

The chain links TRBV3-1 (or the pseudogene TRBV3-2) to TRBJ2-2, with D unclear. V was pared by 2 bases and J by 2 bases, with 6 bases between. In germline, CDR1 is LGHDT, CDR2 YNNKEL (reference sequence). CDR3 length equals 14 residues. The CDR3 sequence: CASSQSPNTGELFF. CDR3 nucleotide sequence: TGTGCCAGCAGCCAATCCCCTAACACCGGGGAGCTGTTTTTT.

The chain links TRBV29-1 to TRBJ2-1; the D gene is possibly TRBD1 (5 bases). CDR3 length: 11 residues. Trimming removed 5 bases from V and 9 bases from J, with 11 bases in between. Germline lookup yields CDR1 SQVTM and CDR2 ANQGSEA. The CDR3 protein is CSVSDTLEQFF. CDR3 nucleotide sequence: TGCAGCGTTTCGGACACCCTTGAGCAGTTCTTC.

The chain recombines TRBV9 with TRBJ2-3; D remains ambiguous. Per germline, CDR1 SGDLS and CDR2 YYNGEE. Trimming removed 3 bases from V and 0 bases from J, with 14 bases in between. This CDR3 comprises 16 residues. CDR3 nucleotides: TGTGCCAGCAGCGAGACATCGAGCTCTAGCACAGATACGCAGTATTTT. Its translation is CASSETSSSSTDTQYF.

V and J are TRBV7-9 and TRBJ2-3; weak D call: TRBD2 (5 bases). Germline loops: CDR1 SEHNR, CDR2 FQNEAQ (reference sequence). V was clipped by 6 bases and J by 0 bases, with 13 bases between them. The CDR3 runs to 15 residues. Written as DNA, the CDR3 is TGTGCCAGCAGTCATCTAGCTTCTAGCACAGATACGCAGTATTTT. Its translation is CASSHLASSTDTQYF.